These 6 T cell receptor beta chains originate from one sample sequenced in a study of shared clonotypes between healthy human individuals. Positive CCR7 selection of CD45RO-negative cells yielded the naive CD8 cells, and terminally differentiated effector memory CD45RA+ cells were excluded. The protocol was immunoSEQ multiplex PCR, while the TCRdb copy is restricted to in-frame clones and leaves out a portion. The table lists about 2.1 million clones, 93% of them singletons, with approximately 1.6% in the top ten. Material: naive CD8+ T cells from PBMCs. These receptors all stem from a man between 18 and 35 years old in good health. Some clones in this sample may be carry-over from other donors' samples.

This rearrangement joins TRBV11-2 to TRBJ2-7; TRBD1 matches 8 bases. Per germline, CDR1 SGHAT and CDR2 FQNNGV. V lost 4 bases to trimming and J lost 5 bases; unmatched junction nucleotides: 10. The CDR3 has 15 residues. The chain's CDR3 is CASSSPGQGIDEQYF. The CDR3 DNA is TGTGCCAGCAGCTCCCCTGGACAGGGCATTGACGAGCAGTACTTC. The full variable domain, with the rest looked up from reference TRBV11-2 and TRBJ2-7, is EAGVAQSPRYKIIEKRQSVAFWCNPISGHATLYWYQQILGQGPKLLIQFQNNGVVDDSQLPKDRFSAERLKGVDSTLKIQPAKLEDSAVYLCASSSPGQGIDEQYFGPGTRLTVT.

Of note for this clone: Other DNA sequences of this sample code for an identical CDR3. The chain recombines TRBV5-1 with TRBJ2-1, with a possible D match to TRBD1 (6 bases). The CDR3 extends over 14 amino acids. Per the germline V gene, CDR1 is SGHRS and CDR2 is YFSETQ. The V end lost 4 bases, the J end lost 3 bases, and 11 bases lay between the germline ends. This chain's CDR3 is CASSPWTDYNEQFF. Here the CDR3 DNA reads TGCGCCAGCAGCCCCTGGACAGACTACAATGAGCAGTTCTTC.

This chain links TRBV27 with TRBJ2-3, with no clear D. The ends were cut back, 2 bases at V and 0 bases at J, with 15 bases in the middle. The CDR3 runs to 17 residues. Germline values: CDR1 MNHEY, CDR2 SMNVEV (reference sequence). The CDR3 nucleotides read TGTGCCAGCAGTTTAACATGGACCACTGGGAGCACAGATACGCAGTATTTT. Residues: CASSLTWTTGSTDTQYF.

The chain combines TRBV7-9 with TRBJ2-7; D gene unclear. Germline lookup yields CDR1 SEHNR and CDR2 FQNEAQ (reference sequence). Deletions cut 3 bases from V and 2 bases from J, with 5 bases between. CDR3 length equals 12 residues. This CDR3 is CASSFSTYEQYF. Here the CDR3 DNA reads TGTGCCAGCAGCTTTTCAACCTACGAGCAGTACTTC.

The J gene is TRBJ2-1, the V gene TRBV9; 15 nucleotides match TRBD2. V shed 1 base and J 6 bases; nucleotides not matched to a gene: 11. This CDR3 is 19 amino acids long. CDR1 is SGDLS, CDR2 YYNGEE, per germline. The CDR3 reads CASSVSGLAGGLGPNEQFF. For the CDR3, the DNA is TGTGCCAGCAGCGTATCGGGACTAGCGGGAGGCCTCGGCCCCAATGAGCAGTTCTTC.

This chain connects TRBV10-3 to TRBJ2-1, with a tentative D call TRBD1 (6 bases). Trimming took off 7 bases at V and 6 bases at J, with 25 bases between the two ends. The CDR3 is 17 residues long. Per the germline V gene, CDR1 is ENHRY and CDR2 is SYGVKD. CDR3 region: CAINDPLLTGKVNEQFF. The CDR3 bases are TGTGCCATCAACGACCCATTATTAACAGGGAAGGTCAATGAGCAGTTCTTC.